One and the same sample provided the 14 T cell receptor beta chains below, sequenced in a study of cytomegalovirus exposure and HLA in healthy donors. The PCR made use of 60 Vbeta and 13 Jbeta primers. Repertoires were generated with immunoSEQ multiplex PCR, while TCRdb's copy carries only in-frame clones and drops some. The sample lists some 100,000 clones; about 80% were seen once. The sample was PBMCs. The receptors derive from a female donor in good health and CMV-seropositive.

The J gene is TRBJ2-3, the V gene TRBV2, with D perhaps matching TRBD1 (6 bases). Germline V gives CDR1 SNHLY, CDR2 FYNNEI. The CDR3 is 15 residues long. V was clipped by 11 bases and J by 4 bases, with 22 bases between them. The CDR3 loop is CASAAARGLADTQYF. The CDR3 coding sequence is TGTGCCTCAGCAGCGGCCAGGGGATTGGCAGATACGCAGTATTTT.

The genes are TRBV5-1 and TRBJ2-1; no clear D gene. The CDR3 runs to 15 residues. Germline CDR1 SGHRS, CDR2 YFSETQ. V was trimmed by 0 bases and J by 0 bases, leaving 7 bases between them. The CDR3 nucleotides read TGCGCCAGCAGCTTGGACAGAAGCTCCTACAATGAGCAGTTCTTC. It is translated as CASSLDRSSYNEQFF.

The chain employs TRBV14 and TRBJ2-1; 10 bases fit TRBD1. Germline V gene sequence: CDR1 SGHDN, CDR2 FVKESK. CDR3 length: 17 residues. V was pared by 4 bases and J by 4 bases, with 10 bases of the junction left unmatched. Written as DNA, the CDR3 is TGTGCCAGCAGCCGGTCGGGACAGGGGAAGGTGTACAATGAGCAGTTCTTC. It translates to CASSRSGQGKVYNEQFF.

The rearrangement uses TRBV5-1 and TRBJ2-1, with 10 bases identical to TRBD2. CDR1 and CDR2 from the germline V gene are SGHRS and YFSETQ. The CDR3 spans 16 residues. Trimming took 4 bases from V and 6 from J; bases not matched to a gene: 10. The DNA for the CDR3 is TGCGCCAGCAGCCTACTGACTAGCGGGCCCCCCAATGAGCAGTTCTTC. This gives the protein CASSLLTSGPPNEQFF.

The rearrangement links TRBV4-3 to TRBJ1-6; TRBD1 aligns across 10 bases. CDR3 size: 15 residues. V was pared by 2 bases and J by 9 bases, with 4 bases of the junction left unmatched. CDR1 and CDR2 from the germline V gene are LGHNA and YSLEER. CDR3: CASSQNRDRGSPLHF. The CDR3 DNA reads TGCGCCAGCAGCCAAAACCGGGACAGGGGTTCACCCCTCCACTTT.

The V call is TRBV27, the J call TRBJ2-1, with 9 nucleotides matching TRBD2. The germline V gene has CDR1 MNHEY and CDR2 SMNVEV (reference sequence). Trimming cost V 5 bases and J 6 bases; bases outside gene matches: 8. The CDR3 contains 15 residues. CDR3 nucleotides: TGTGCCAGCAGTCCAGCGGGAGGAGTGACCAATGAGCAGTTCTTC. Residues: CASSPAGGVTNEQFF.

This clone appeared once. The chain uses TRBV9 and TRBJ2-2; 8 bases map to TRBD2. The CDR3 sequence is 17 residues long. Germline CDR1 SGDLS, CDR2 YYNGEE. The ends lost 7 bases at V and 8 bases at J; junction bases unmatched: 19. The CDR3, as DNA: TGTGCCAGCGCGGGGTCGAAGCGGGAGACCTCGGTGGGGGAGCTGTTTTTT. The encoded protein is CASAGSKRETSVGELFF.

The V gene is TRBV7-9, the J gene TRBJ1-2, with D hard to call. Germline values: CDR1 SEHNR, CDR2 FQNEAQ (reference sequence). V was pared by 0 bases and J by 6 bases, with 11 bases between. The CDR3 sequence is 14 residues long. The CDR3, as DNA: TGTGCCAGCAGCTTAGCTGAGGGCCTTCATGGCTACACCTTC. Its protein is CASSLAEGLHGYTF.

This rearrangement joins TRBV30 to TRBJ1-2, with D maybe TRBD1 (6 bases). The CDR3 extends over 14 amino acids. V gave up 7 bases and J gave up 5 bases, with 20 bases separating them. CDR1 is GTSNPN and CDR2 is SVGIG in the germline V gene (reference sequence). The CDR3 nucleotides are TGTGCCTCCCCGTGGAACAGGGTACGATATGGCTACACCTTC. It specifies CASPWNRVRYGYTF.

The chain recombines TRBV15 with TRBJ1-3; D uncertain. Germline V gives CDR1 LNHNV, CDR2 YYDKDF (reference sequence). This CDR3 contains 15 residues. V lost 0 bases, J lost 2 bases, and 8 bases lay in between. CDR3 in DNA: TGTGCCACCAGCAGAGATGAGGTACCTGGAAACACCATATATTTT. Protein sequence: CATSRDEVPGNTIYF. The entire variable domain, with the rest obtained from reference TRBV15 and TRBJ1-3, is as follows: DAMVIQNPRYQVTQFGKPVTLSCSQTLNHNVMYWYQQKSSQAPKLLFHYYDKDFNNEADTPDNFQSRRPNTSFCFLDIRSPGLGDTAMYLCATSRDEVPGNTIYFGEGSWLTVV.

On this clone itself: Other DNA variants within this sample encode the same CDR3. The V call is TRBV4-2, the J call TRBJ1-2, with TRBD1 matching over 9 bases. CDR3 length: 14 residues. Germline trimming cut 3 bases from V and 1 base from J; bases unmatched to any gene: 0. The germline V gene has CDR1 LGHNA and CDR2 YNFKEQ. CDR3 bases: TGTGCCAGCAGCCAGGACAGGGGTAACTATGGCTACACCTTC. Its protein product is CASSQDRGNYGYTF.

Remarks on this clone: One junction end does not reproduce the germline sequence, and a read error may be involved. The genes are TRBV30 and TRBJ2-6; D might be TRBD1 (6 bases). This CDR3 spans 14 amino acids. Germline-derived CDR1 and CDR2 are GTSNPN and SVGIG (reference sequence). In nucleotides, the CDR3 is TGTGCCTGGGCACAGGGTACTGGGGCCAACGGCCTGACTTTC. Protein: CAWAQGTGANGLTF.

This chain joins TRBV4-1 and TRBJ1-4, with a weak D call TRBD1 (5 bases). Germline V gene sequence: CDR1 MGHRA, CDR2 YSYEKL. V lost 3 bases, J lost 14 bases, and 10 bases lay in between. The CDR3 contains 11 residues. The CDR3: CASSHQGLLFF. DNA of the CDR3: TGCGCCAGCAGCCACCAGGGTTTGCTGTTTTTT.

J is TRBJ2-1 and V is TRBV2; 13 nucleotides align to TRBD2. The length of the CDR3 is 14 residues. Germline values: CDR1 SNHLY, CDR2 FYNNEI. The trim removed 8 bases at V and 4 bases at J, leaving 2 bases unmatched. CDR3 in amino acids: CASAGLAGYNEQFF. In DNA form, the CDR3 reads TGTGCCAGCGCGGGACTAGCGGGATACAATGAGCAGTTCTTC.